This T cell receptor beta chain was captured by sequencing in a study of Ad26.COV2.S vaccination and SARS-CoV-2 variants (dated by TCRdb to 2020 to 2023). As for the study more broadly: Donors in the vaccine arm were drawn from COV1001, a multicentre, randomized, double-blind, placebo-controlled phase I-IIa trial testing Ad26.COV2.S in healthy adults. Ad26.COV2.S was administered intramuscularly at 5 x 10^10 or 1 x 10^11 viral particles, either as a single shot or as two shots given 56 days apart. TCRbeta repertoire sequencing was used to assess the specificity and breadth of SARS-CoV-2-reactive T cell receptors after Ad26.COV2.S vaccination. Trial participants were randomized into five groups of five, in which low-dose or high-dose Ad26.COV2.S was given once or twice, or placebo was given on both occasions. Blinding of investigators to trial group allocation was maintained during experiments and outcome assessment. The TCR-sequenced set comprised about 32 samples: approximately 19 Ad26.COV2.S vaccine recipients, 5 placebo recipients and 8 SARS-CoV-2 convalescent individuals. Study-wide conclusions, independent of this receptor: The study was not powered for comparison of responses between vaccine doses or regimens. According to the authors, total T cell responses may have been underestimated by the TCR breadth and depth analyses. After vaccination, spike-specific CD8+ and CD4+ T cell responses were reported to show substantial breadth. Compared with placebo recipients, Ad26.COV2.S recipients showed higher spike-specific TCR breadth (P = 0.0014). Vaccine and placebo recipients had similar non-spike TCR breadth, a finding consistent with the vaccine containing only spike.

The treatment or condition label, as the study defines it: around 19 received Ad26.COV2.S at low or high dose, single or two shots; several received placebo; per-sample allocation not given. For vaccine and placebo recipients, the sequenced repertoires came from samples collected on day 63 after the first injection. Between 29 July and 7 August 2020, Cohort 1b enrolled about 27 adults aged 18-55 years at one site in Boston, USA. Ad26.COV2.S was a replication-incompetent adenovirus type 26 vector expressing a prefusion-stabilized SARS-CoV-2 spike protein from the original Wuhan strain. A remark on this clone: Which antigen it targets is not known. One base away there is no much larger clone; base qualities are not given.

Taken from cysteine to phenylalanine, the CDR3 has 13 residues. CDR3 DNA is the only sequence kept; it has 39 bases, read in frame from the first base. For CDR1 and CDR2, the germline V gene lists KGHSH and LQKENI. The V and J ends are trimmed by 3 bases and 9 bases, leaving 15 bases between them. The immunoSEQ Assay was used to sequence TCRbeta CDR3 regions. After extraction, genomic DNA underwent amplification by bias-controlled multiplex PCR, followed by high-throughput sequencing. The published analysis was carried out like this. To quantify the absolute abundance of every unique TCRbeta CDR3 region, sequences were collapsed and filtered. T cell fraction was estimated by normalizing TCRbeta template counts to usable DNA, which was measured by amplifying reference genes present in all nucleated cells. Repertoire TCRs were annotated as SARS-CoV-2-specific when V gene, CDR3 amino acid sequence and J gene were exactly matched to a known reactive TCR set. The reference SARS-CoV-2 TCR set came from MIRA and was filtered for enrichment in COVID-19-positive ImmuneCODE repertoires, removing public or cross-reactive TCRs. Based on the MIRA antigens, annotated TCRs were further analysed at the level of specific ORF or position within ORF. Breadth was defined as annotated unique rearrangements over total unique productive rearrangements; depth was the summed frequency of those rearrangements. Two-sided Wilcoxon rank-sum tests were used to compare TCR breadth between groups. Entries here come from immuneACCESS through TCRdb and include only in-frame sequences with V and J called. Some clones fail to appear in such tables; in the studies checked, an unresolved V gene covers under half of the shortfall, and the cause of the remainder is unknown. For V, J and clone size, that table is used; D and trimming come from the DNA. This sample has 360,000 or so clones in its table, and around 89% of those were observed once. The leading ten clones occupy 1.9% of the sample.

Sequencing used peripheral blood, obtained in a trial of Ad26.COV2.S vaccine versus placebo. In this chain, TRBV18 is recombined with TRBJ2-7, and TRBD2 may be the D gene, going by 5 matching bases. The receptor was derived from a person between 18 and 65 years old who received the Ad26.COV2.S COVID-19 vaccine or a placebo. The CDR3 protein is CASSPDSVSGQYF. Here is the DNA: TGTGCCAGCTCACCGGACTCCGTCTCCGGGCAGTACTTC.